This T cell receptor (beta chain) was sequenced for a study of T-cell reconstitution after alpha-beta-depleted transplantation in children (dated by TCRdb to 2015 to 2016). Concerning the study at large: The study quantitatively tracked T-cell immune reconstitution after TCRalphabeta/CD19-depleted allogeneic hematopoietic cell transplantation in children using TCR repertoire profiling.

From the cysteine up to the phenylalanine, the CDR3 has a length of 16 residues. Here the CDR3 DNA is all that survives: 48 bases in frame from base 1. V is reduced by 10 bases and J by 5 bases, leaving a spacing of 27 bases between them. CDR1 and CDR2, looked up from the germline V gene, are MNHNS and SASEGT. Library generation was performed with PCR. The instrument was an Illumina HiSeq 2500. Molecular barcoding was employed in the preparation of TCR libraries, with unique molecular identifiers being used to normalize TCRbeta repertoire quantification. TCRdb reworked the public reads: Q25 trimming with fastp, MiXCR clone assembly, productive beta chains retained. Each entry is one CDR3 protein sequence, shown with its most common DNA and genes. The sample profile shows about 480,000 distinct CDR3 sequences; under 15% of them were found once. Around 6% of the sample lies in the top ten. In its sample, this clonotype was seen a few times. Its antigen remains undetermined. Per-base qualities were not stored, and no clone one base away is much larger.

The chain links TRBV6-1 with TRBJ2-7; the D gene is possibly TRBD1, with 6 bases matching. The sample here was PBMCs from the stem cell graft donor, taken from the stem cell graft. The clonotype was recovered from a human donor who donated a stem cell graft to a child with combined immunodeficiency. The sequence in DNA is TGTGCCACCGTGTTTGGGGTCCTGATCAGGGGCCACGAGCAGTACTTC. Translated, it reads CATVFGVLIRGHEQYF.